This T cell receptor (beta chain) is from a study of blood T cell repertoires in COVID-19. Whole-study context: Italy, Spain and the United States were the sources of the convalescent and acute COVID-19 samples.

Germline-derived CDR1 and CDR2 are WSHSY and SAAADI. Trimming took off 3 bases at V and 4 bases at J, with 7 bases between the two ends. This CDR3 contains 13 residues. Clones were sequenced by immunoSEQ multiplex PCR, and TCRdb holds only the in-frame ones, with some missing. The sample holds roughly 300,000 clones, 89% seen once. The sequence was obtained from a woman aged 30 to 39 with COVID-19, enrolled during active disease. Sequencing was carried out using peripheral blood. The rearrangement uses TRBV10-2 and TRBJ1-5; weak D call: TRBD1 (5 bases). Here the CDR3 reads CASSDRVNQPQHF. The CDR3 DNA is TGCGCCAGCAGTGACAGGGTGAATCAGCCCCAGCATTTT.